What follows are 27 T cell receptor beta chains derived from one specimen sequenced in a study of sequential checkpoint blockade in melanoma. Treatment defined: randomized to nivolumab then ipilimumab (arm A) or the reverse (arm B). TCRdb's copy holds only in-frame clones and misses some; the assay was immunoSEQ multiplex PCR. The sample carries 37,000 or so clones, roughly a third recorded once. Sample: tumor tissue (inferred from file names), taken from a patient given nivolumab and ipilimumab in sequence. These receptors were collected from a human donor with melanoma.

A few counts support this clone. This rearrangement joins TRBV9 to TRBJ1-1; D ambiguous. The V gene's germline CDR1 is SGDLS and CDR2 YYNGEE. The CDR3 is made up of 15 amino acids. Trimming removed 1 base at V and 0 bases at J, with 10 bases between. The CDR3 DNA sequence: TGTGCCAGCAGCGTATATCAGTTTATGAACACTGAAGCTTTCTTT. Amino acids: CASSVYQFMNTEAFF.

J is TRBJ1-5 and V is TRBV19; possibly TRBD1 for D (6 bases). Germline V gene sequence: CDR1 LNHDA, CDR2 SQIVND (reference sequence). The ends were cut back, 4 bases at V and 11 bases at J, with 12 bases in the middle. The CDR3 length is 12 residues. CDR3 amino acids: CASSKQEGAQHF. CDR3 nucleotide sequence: TGTGCCAGTAGTAAACAGGAGGGGGCCCAGCATTTT.

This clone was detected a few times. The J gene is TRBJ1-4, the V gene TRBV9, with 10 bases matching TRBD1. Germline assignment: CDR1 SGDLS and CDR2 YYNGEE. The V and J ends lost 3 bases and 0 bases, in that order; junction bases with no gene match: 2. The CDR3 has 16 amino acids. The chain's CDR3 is CASSEGTGATNEKLFF. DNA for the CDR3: TGTGCCAGCAGCGAAGGGACAGGGGCAACTAATGAAAAACTGTTTTTT.

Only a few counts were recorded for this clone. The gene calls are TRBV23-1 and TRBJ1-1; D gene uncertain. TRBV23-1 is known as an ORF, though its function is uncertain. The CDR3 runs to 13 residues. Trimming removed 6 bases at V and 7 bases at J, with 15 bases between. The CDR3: CASSLSAGGEAFF. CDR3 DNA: TGCGCCAGCAGCTTGTCCGCGGGTGGTGAAGCTTTCTTT.

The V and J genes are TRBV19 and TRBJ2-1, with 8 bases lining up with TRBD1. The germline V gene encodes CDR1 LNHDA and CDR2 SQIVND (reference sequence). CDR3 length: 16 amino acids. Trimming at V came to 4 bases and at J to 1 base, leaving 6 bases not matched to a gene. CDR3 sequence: CASSRDRIGSYNEQFF. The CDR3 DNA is TGTGCCAGTAGTAGGGACAGGATCGGTTCCTACAATGAGCAGTTCTTC.

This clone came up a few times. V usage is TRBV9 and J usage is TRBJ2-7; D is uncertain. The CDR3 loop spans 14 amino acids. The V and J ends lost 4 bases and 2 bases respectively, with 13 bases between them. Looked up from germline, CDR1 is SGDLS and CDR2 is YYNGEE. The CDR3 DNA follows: TGTGCCAGCAGCTCGACGACGACGACCTACGAGCAGTACTTC. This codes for CASSSTTTTYEQYF.

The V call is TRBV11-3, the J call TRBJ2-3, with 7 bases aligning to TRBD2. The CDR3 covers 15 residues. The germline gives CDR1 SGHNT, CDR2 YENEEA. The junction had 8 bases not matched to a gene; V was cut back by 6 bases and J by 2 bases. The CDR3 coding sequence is TGTGCCAGCAGGCCTACTCTAGCGGTCACAGATACGCAGTATTTT. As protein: CASRPTLAVTDTQYF. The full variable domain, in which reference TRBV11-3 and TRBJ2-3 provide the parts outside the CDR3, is EAGVVQSPRYKIIEKKQPVAFWCNPISGHNTLYWYLQNLGQGPELLIRYENEEAVDDSQLPKDRFSAERLKGVDSTLKIQPAELGDSAVYLCASRPTLAVTDTQYFGPGTRLTVL.

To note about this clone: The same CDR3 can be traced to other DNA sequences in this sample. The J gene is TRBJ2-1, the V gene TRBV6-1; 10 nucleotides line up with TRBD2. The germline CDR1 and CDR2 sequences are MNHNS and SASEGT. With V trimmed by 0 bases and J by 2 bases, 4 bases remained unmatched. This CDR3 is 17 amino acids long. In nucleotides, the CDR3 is TGTGCCAGCAGTGAAGCATTAGCGGGAGGACCCTACAATGAGCAGTTCTTC. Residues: CASSEALAGGPYNEQFF.

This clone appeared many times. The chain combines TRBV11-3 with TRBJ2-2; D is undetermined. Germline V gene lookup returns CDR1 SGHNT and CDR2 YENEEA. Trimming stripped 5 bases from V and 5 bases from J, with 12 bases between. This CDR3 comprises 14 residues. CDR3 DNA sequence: TGTGCCAGCAGCCCGATCCTAGGGACCGGGGAGCTGTTTTTT. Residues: CASSPILGTGELFF.

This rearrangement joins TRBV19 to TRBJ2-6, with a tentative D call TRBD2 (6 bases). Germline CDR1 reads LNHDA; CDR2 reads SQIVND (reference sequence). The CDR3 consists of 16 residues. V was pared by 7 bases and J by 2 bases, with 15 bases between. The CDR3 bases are TGTGCCAGTACCCCGATGGAGGGCGCTGGGGCCAACGTCCTGACTTTC. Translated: CASTPMEGAGANVLTF.

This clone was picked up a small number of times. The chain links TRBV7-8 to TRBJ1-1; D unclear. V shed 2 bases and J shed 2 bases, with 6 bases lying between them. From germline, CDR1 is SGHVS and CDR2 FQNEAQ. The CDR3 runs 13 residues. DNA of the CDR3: TGTGCCAGCAGCTTATCAGCTAACACTGAAGCTTTCTTT. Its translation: CASSLSANTEAFF.

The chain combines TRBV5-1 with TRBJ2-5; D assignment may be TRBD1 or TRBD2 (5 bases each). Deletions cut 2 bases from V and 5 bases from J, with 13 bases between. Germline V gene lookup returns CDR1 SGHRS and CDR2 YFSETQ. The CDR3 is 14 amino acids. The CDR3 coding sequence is TGCGCCAGCAGCTTCCCGGGGCTGGCGGAGACCCAGTACTTC. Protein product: CASSFPGLAETQYF.

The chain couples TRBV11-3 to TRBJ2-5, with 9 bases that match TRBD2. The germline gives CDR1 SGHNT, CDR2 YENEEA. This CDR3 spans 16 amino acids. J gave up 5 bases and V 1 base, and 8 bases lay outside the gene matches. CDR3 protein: CASSLGASGVGETQYF. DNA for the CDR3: TGTGCCAGCAGCTTAGGCGCTAGCGGGGTGGGGGAGACCCAGTACTTC.

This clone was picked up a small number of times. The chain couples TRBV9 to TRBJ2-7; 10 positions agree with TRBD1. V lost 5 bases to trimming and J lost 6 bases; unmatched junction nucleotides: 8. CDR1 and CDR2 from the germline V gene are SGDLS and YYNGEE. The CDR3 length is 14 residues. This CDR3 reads CASSAGTGVGEQYF. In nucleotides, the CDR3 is TGTGCCAGCAGTGCCGGGACAGGGGTAGGCGAGCAGTACTTC.

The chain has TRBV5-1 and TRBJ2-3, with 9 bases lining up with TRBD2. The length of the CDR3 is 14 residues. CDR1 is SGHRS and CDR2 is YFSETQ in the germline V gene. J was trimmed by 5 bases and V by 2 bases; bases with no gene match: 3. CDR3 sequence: CASSFGSGGDTQYF. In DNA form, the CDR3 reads TGCGCCAGCAGCTTTGGTAGCGGGGGAGATACGCAGTATTTT.

This CDR3 is CASSYEGAAKNIQYF. DNA of the CDR3: TGTGCCAGCAGTTATGAGGGGGCGGCCAAAAACATTCAGTACTTC. The chain joins TRBV6-8 to TRBJ2-4; 7 bases agree with TRBD1. V was pared by 3 bases and J by 1 base, with 3 bases of the junction left unmatched. Germline V gives CDR1 MNHGY, CDR2 SAAAGT. There are 15 residues in the CDR3.

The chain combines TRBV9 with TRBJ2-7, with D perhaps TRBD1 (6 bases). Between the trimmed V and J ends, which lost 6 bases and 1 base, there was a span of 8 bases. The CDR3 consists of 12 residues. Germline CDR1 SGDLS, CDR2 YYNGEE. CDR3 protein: CASKGESYEQYF. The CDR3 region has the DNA TGTGCCAGCAAGGGGGAATCCTACGAGCAGTACTTC. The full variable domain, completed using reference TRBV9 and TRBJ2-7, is DSGVTQTPKHLITATGQRVTLRCSPRSGDLSVYWYQQSLDQGLQFLIQYYNGEERAKGNILERFSAQQFPDLHSELNLSSLELGDSALYFCASKGESYEQYFGPGTRLTVT.

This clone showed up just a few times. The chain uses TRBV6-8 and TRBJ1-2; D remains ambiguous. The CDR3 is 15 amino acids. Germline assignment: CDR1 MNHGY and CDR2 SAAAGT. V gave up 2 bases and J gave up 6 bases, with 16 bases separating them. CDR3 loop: CASSYPDRERDGYTF. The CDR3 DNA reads TGTGCCAGCAGTTACCCGGACCGGGAACGGGATGGCTACACCTTC.

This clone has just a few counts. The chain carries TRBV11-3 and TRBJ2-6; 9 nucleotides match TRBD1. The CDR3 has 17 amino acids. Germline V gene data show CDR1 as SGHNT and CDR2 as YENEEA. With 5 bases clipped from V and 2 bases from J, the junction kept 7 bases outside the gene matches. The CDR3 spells CASSRTGAVPGANVLTF. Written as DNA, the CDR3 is TGTGCCAGCAGCCGGACAGGGGCGGTTCCTGGGGCCAACGTCCTGACTTTC.

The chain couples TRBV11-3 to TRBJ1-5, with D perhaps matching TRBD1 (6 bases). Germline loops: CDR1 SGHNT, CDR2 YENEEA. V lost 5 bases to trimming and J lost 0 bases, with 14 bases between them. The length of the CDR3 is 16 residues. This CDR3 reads CASSPERGPSNQPQHF. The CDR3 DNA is TGTGCCAGCAGCCCGGAACGGGGGCCTAGCAATCAGCCCCAGCATTTT.

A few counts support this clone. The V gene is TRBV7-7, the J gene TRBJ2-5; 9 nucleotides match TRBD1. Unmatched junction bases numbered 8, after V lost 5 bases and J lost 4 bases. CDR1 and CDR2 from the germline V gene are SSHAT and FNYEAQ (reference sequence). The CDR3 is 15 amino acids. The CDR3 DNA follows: TGTGCCAGCAGCGGTGGACAGGGGAGTAGAGAGACCCAGTACTTC. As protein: CASSGGQGSRETQYF.

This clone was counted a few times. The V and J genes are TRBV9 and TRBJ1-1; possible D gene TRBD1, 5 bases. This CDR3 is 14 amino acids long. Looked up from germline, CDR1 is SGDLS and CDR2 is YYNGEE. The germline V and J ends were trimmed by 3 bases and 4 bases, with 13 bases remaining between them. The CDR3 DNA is TGTGCCAGCAGCGGCGGCTTGAGGGGCACTGAAGCTTTCTTT. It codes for CASSGGLRGTEAFF.

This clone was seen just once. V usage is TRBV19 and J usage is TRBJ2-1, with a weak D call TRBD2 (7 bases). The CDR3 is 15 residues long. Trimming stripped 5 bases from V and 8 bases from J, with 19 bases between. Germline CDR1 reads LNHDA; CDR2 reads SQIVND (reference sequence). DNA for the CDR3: TGTGCCAGTAGTGTCCGGGGGGCTCCCACCGATGAGCAGTTCTTC. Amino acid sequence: CASSVRGAPTDEQFF.

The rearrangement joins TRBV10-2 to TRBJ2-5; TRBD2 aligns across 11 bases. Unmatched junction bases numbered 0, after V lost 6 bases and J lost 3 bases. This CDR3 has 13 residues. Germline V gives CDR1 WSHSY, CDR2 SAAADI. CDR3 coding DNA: TGCGCCAGCAGGACTAGCGGGAAAGAGACCCAGTACTTC. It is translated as CASRTSGKETQYF.

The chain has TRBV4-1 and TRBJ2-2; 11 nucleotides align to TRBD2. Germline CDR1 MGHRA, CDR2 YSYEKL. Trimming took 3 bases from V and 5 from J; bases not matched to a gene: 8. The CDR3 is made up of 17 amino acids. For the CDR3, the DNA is TGCGCCAGCAGCCAGCTTAGCGGGGGGGTCTCTACCGGGGAGCTGTTTTTT. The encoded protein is CASSQLSGGVSTGELFF.

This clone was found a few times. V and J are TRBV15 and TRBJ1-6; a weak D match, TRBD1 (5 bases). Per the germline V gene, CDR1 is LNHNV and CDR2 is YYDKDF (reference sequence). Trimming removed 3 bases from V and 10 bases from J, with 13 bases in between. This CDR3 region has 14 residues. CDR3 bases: TGTGCCACCAGCAGGGAGACAGCGGTATCACCCCTCCACTTT. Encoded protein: CATSRETAVSPLHF.

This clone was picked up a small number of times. Here the CDR3 DNA reads TGTGCCAGCAGTTTGCCGGGACAGGTCCCCGGGCAGTACTTC. Translated: CASSLPGQVPGQYF. V gene TRBV28 combines with J gene TRBJ2-7, with 8 bases identical to TRBD1. The V and J ends lost 3 bases and 9 bases, in that order; junction bases with no gene match: 10. Germline V gene data show CDR1 as MDHEN and CDR2 as SYDVKM. This CDR3 is 14 amino acids long.